This T cell receptor beta chain is from a study of T-cell reconstitution after alpha-beta-depleted transplantation in children. The CDR3 extends over 12 amino acids. Germline-derived CDR1 and CDR2 are MDHEN and SYDVKM. V lost 6 bases, J lost 6 bases, and 6 bases lay in between. This clonotype was seen repeatedly, ten times or more. What it binds is unknown. Points from the study as a whole: At around two months after transplant, the alpha-beta T cells were reportedly derived from several hundred expanded clones that came from non-depleted graft cells. T-cell counts and diversity at one year following transplant were attributed mainly to newly produced T cells. Surviving recipient T cells and thymic progenitors produced the high day-60 TCRbeta diversity seen in some patients.

The authors prepared the TCRbeta library with unique molecular identifiers. TCRdb processed the PCR reads anew with MiXCR; each CDR3 protein has one entry. The table has about 31,000 distinct CDR3 sequences, 5% to 7% seen once. Specimen: peripheral blood, collected 60 days after TCRalphabeta/CD19-depleted stem cell transplant. The rearrangement joins TRBV28 to TRBJ1-6; D is unclear. This receptor was obtained from a child younger than two who had a stem cell transplant for acute myeloid leukemia, so the T cells may come from the graft donor. The CDR3 here is CASSPINSPLHF. CDR3 in DNA: TGTGCCAGCAGCCCGATTAATTCACCCCTCCACTTT.